This is a list of T cell receptor beta chains from one sample in a study of T cells after yellow fever vaccination. From the 5' RACE reads, TCRdb called clonotypes with MiXCR, one entry per CDR3 protein. The sample includes some 420,000 distinct CDR3 sequences, roughly 20% seen only once; the top ten take 15% to 20%. The material was PBMCs, obtained before the yellow fever booster vaccination. Source of these receptors: a man aged 18 to 29 who received the YFV17D yellow fever vaccine. The CDR3 runs from the conserved cysteine through the conserved F or W. The D gene is left open where the match is weak. Size values are once, few and many counts, or a class for expanded clones, and some rows have none.

TRBV15	TRBJ1-1	.	.	CATSVGFLNTEAFF	TGTGCCACCAGCGTGGGGTTCTTGAACACTGAAGCTTTCTTT
TRBV4-3	TRBJ2-1	TRBD2	.	CASSQDLSGGYNEQFF	TGCGCCAGCAGCCAAGATTTAAGCGGGGGTTACAATGAGCAGTTCTTC
TRBV12-5	TRBJ1-5	.	few	CASGFGNQPQHF	TGTGCTAGTGGTTTCGGTAATCAGCCCCAGCATTTT
TRBV3-1	TRBJ1-2	.	many	CASSQGLGGYTF	TGTGCCAGCAGCCAAGGTCTGGGTGGCTACACCTTC
TRBV5-1	TRBJ2-2	.	few	CASSLRQPLSRAGELFF	TGCGCCAGCAGCTTGCGGCAGCCCCTAAGCCGGGCCGGGGAGCTGTTTTTT
TRBV27	TRBJ1-4	.	few	CATRRASTNEKLFF	TGTGCCACCAGGCGGGCCTCAACTAATGAAAAACTGTTTTTT
TRBV18	TRBJ2-5	.	many	CASSPAVQETQYF	TGTGCCAGCTCACCTGCCGTACAAGAGACCCAGTACTTC
TRBV25-1	TRBJ1-5	TRBD1	few	CASSESVGTGLDGQPQHF	TGTGCCAGCAGTGAATCAGTCGGGACAGGGCTGGATGGTCAGCCCCAGCATTTT
TRBV25-1	TRBJ2-3	TRBD2	.	CASSTSEVTDTQYF	TGTGCCAGCAGTACTAGCGAGGTCACAGATACGCAGTATTTT
TRBV10-1	TRBJ1-2	.	.	CASSENILNGYTF	TGCGCCAGCAGTGAGAACATCCTTAATGGCTACACCTTC
TRBV7-2	TRBJ1-1	.	few	CASSLGRAKNTEAFF	TGTGCCAGCAGCCTGGGCAGGGCCAAGAACACTGAAGCTTTCTTT
TRBV20-1	TRBJ2-2	.	.	CSARDMGSGELFF	TGCAGTGCTAGAGATATGGGGTCCGGGGAGCTGTTTTTT
TRBV4-1	TRBJ2-7	.	.	CASSQVLGNSYEQYF	TGCGCCAGCAGCCAAGTACTGGGGAACTCCTACGAGCAGTACTTC
TRBV25-1	TRBJ2-7	TRBD1	.	CASRGTGMHEQYF	TGTGCCAGCAGGGGGACAGGGATGCACGAGCAGTACTTC
TRBV7-6	TRBJ1-4	TRBD1	.	CASSKGAPNEKLFF	TGTGCCAGCAGCAAGGGGGCCCCTAATGAAAAACTGTTTTTT
TRBV7-6	TRBJ1-1	TRBD1	.	CASSDTGGTEAFF	TGTGCCAGCAGCGACACAGGGGGGACTGAAGCTTTCTTT
TRBV4-1	TRBJ1-1	.	.	CASSLGGGPGSFF	TGCGCCAGCAGCCTGGGGGGGGGGCCCGGCTCTTTCTTT
TRBV29-1	TRBJ2-7	TRBD1	.	CSVGPGQGSKQYF	TGCAGCGTTGGCCCTGGACAGGGTTCGAAGCAGTACTTC
TRBV4-3	TRBJ1-1	TRBD1	many	CASSQELRDRAAFF	TGCGCCAGCAGCCAAGAATTACGTGACAGGGCAGCTTTCTTT
TRBV29-1	TRBJ2-2	TRBD1	.	CSVEKGAGATGELFF	TGCAGCGTTGAAAAGGGGGCAGGGGCGACAGGGGAGCTGTTTTTT
TRBV4-3	TRBJ2-3	.	many	CASGPLGTDTQYF	TGCGCCAGTGGTCCTTTGGGCACAGATACGCAGTATTTT
TRBV20-1	TRBJ1-6	TRBD1	.	CSAINDRVWSPLHF	TGCAGTGCTATAAACGACAGGGTTTGGTCACCCCTCCACTTT
TRBV12-3/TRBV12-4	TRBJ2-7	TRBD1	once	CASSRTGGGGEQYF	TGTGCCAGCAGCCGGACAGGGGGCGGGGGCGAGCAGTACTTC
TRBV30	TRBJ1-2	.	.	CAWSAEGWYGYTF	TGTGCCTGGAGCGCCGAGGGTTGGTATGGCTACACCTTC
TRBV3-1	TRBJ2-1	TRBD2	few	CASSPELAGGYNEQFF	TGTGCCAGCAGCCCCGAGTTAGCGGGGGGGTACAATGAGCAGTTCTTC
TRBV2	TRBJ2-3	TRBD2	few	CASGERGYTDTQYF	TGTGCCAGCGGCGAGCGGGGGTACACAGATACGCAGTATTTT
TRBV12-3/TRBV12-4	TRBJ2-7	.	few	CASSSFPHLYEQYF	TGTGCCAGCAGTTCATTCCCACATTTGTACGAGCAGTACTTC
TRBV27	TRBJ2-7	.	.	CASRASRGVSYEQYF	TGTGCCAGCAGGGCCTCTAGGGGTGTATCCTACGAGCAGTACTTC
TRBV6-6	TRBJ1-5	.	few	CASSKQGTLGPLNQPQHF	TGTGCCAGCAGTAAACAGGGAACCCTCGGTCCGCTCAATCAGCCCCAGCATTTT
TRBV10-3	TRBJ1-1	TRBD1	.	CAISESEGAANTEAFF	TGTGCCATCAGTGAGTCGGAGGGGGCAGCGAACACTGAAGCTTTCTTT
TRBV20-1	TRBJ2-2	.	.	CSASGGGELFF	TGCAGTGCTAGCGGGGGCGGGGAGCTGTTTTTT
TRBV20-1	TRBJ2-1	TRBD1	.	CSAPQGQGSVEQFF	TGCAGTGCCCCCCAGGGACAGGGGTCGGTTGAGCAGTTCTTC
TRBV27	TRBJ1-3	.	.	CASSLKVGNTIYF	TGTGCCAGCAGTTTAAAGGTTGGAAACACCATATATTTT
TRBV5-4	TRBJ2-3	TRBD2	.	CASSLQLGGGTDTQYF	TGTGCCAGCAGCCTCCAACTGGGAGGGGGCACAGATACGCAGTATTTT
TRBV6-5	TRBJ1-2	TRBD1	.	CASTPGQGVGYTF	TGTGCCAGCACCCCGGGACAGGGTGTTGGCTACACCTTC
TRBV7-2	TRBJ2-1	TRBD1	few	CASSSGQGNEQFF	TGTGCCAGCAGCTCGGGACAGGGCAATGAGCAGTTCTTC
TRBV4-3	TRBJ1-1	.	.	CASSHRTANTEAFF	TGCGCCAGCAGCCACCGGACAGCGAACACTGAAGCTTTCTTT
TRBV5-6	TRBJ1-1	TRBD1	.	CASSLRDRGRTEAFF	TGTGCCAGCAGCCTCCGGGACAGGGGGCGGACTGAAGCTTTCTTT
TRBV5-1	TRBJ1-2	TRBD1	.	CASSSGQGPYGYTF	TGCGCCAGCAGCTCGGGACAGGGGCCTTATGGCTACACCTTC
TRBV7-2	TRBJ2-2	.	.	CASSPSLTGGELFF	TGTGCCAGCAGCCCTAGTTTGACAGGCGGGGAGCTGTTTTTT
TRBV20-1	TRBJ2-3	.	few	CSARNSASTDTQYF	TGCAGTGCTAGAAACAGTGCTAGCACAGATACGCAGTATTTT
TRBV6-1	TRBJ1-6	.	many	CASSEYRSPLHF	TGTGCCAGCAGTGAATATAGGTCACCCCTCCACTTT
TRBV27	TRBJ2-2	TRBD2	.	CASSLTGLAGTGELFF	TGTGCCAGCAGTTTAACCGGGCTAGCGGGCACCGGGGAGCTGTTTTTT
TRBV6-5	TRBJ2-3	TRBD2	few	CATLAGGTDTQYF	TGTGCCACCTTAGCGGGGGGCACAGATACGCAGTATTTT
TRBV7-2	TRBJ2-3	.	many	CASSLAGRSTDTQYF	TGCGCCAGCAGCTTGGCAGGGAGGAGTACAGATACGCAGTATTTT
TRBV20-1	TRBJ2-2	.	few	CSARGQGPNTGELFF	TGCAGTGCTAGAGGTCAGGGGCCGAACACCGGGGAGCTGTTTTTT
TRBV9	TRBJ2-2	TRBD2	.	CASSVDIAGGHTGELFF	TGTGCCAGCAGCGTAGATATAGCGGGGGGCCACACCGGGGAGCTGTTTTTT
TRBV9	TRBJ2-7	TRBD2	few	CASSVGASGGYEQYF	TGTGCCAGCAGCGTAGGGGCTAGCGGGGGTTACGAGCAGTACTTC
TRBV3-1	TRBJ2-5	.	.	CASSQDVTQYF	TGTGCCAGCAGCCAAGACGTGACCCAGTACTTC
TRBV7-6	TRBJ2-5	.	few	CASSLVSVDQETQYF	TGTGCCAGCAGCTTGGTTTCGGTTGATCAAGAGACCCAGTACTTC
TRBV14	TRBJ2-7	.	.	CASSPLGVVEQYF	TGTGCCAGCAGCCCATTAGGGGTCGTGGAGCAGTACTTC
TRBV7-2	TRBJ1-1	TRBD1	.	CASSLDPGGSAEAFF	TGTGCCAGCAGCTTAGACCCAGGGGGATCGGCTGAAGCTTTCTTT
TRBV6-6	TRBJ1-5	TRBD1	.	CASSFEQGPYQPQHF	TGTGCCAGCAGTTTCGAACAGGGGCCCTATCAGCCCCAGCATTTT
TRBV29-1	TRBJ1-1	.	few	CSASPQENTEAFF	TGCAGCGCTTCACCACAGGAAAACACTGAAGCTTTCTTT
TRBV20-1	TRBJ1-2	.	few	CSAPPEPYGYTF	TGCAGTGCCCCCCCCGAGCCTTATGGCTACACCTTC
TRBV20-1	TRBJ2-2	.	few	CSARSRTANTGELFF	TGCAGTGCTAGATCGAGGACAGCGAACACCGGGGAGCTGTTTTTT
TRBV12-3/TRBV12-4	TRBJ1-2	.	.	CASTGGYGYTF	TGTGCCAGCACGGGGGGATATGGCTACACCTTC
TRBV6-5	TRBJ2-6	TRBD1	.	CASRGTGGNAGANVLTF	TGTGCCAGCAGGGGGACAGGGGGTAATGCTGGGGCCAACGTCCTGACTTTC
TRBV12-3/TRBV12-4	TRBJ2-3	.	few	CASSPIWTSTDTQYF	TGTGCCAGCAGCCCCATCTGGACTAGCACAGATACGCAGTATTTT
TRBV7-2	TRBJ2-3	.	.	CASSRDRFTDTQYF	TGTGCCAGCAGCCGCGACAGGTTCACAGATACGCAGTATTTT